A selection of T cell receptor beta chains follows, all from one sample in a study of blood T cell repertoires in COVID-19. The assay was immunoSEQ multiplex PCR, and TCRdb's table has in-frame clones only and misses some. The sample yields a few hundred thousand clones, about 85% seen once. Input material: PBMCs or T cells enriched from blood (not recorded which). These receptors originate from a man aged 40-49 years who had recovered from COVID-19. Each CDR3 is given with its conserved first and last residue. The D gene is left open where the match is weak. Not every row has a clone size; where given, it reads once, few, many or a size class.

cdr3_length | clone_size | d_call | j_call | v_call | cdr3_nt | cdr3_aa
13 | . | TRBD1 | TRBJ2-7 | TRBV28 | TGTGCCAGCAGATCAGGGGGCTCCTACGAGCAGTACTTC | CASRSGGSYEQYF
14 | . | TRBD1 | TRBJ2-3 | TRBV19 | TGTGCCAGTAGTACCCGACAGGGCGCAGATACGCAGTATTTT | CASSTRQGADTQYF
18 | . | TRBD1 | TRBJ1-3 | TRBV4-3 | TGCGCCAGCAGCCAAGAGCCGTACTCAGGGGGCTCTGGAAACACCATATATTTT | CASSQEPYSGGSGNTIYF
14 | . | TRBD2 | TRBJ2-7 | TRBV28 | TGTGCCAGCAGATTCAGCGGGAGAACCCCAGGGGAGTACTTC | CASRFSGRTPGEYF
18 | . | TRBD1 | TRBJ1-2 | TRBV4-1 | TGCGCCAGCAGCCAAGCAAAGGGACAGGGGTATGAGAACTATGGCTACACCTTC | CASSQAKGQGYENYGYTF
13 | . | . | TRBJ2-5 | TRBV7-2 | TGTGCCAGCAGCCGAGATCAGGGGGAGACCCAGTACTTC | CASSRDQGETQYF
15 | . | TRBD1 | TRBJ1-6 | TRBV3-1/TRBV3-2 | TGTGCCAGCAGCCAGGGGACAGCTTATAATTCACCCCTCCACTTT | CASSQGTAYNSPLHF
14 | . | . | TRBJ1-2 | TRBV6-6 | TGTGCCAGCAGTTACTCGAGCGGTGACCGGGGCTACACCTTC | CASSYSSGDRGYTF
16 | . | TRBD2 | TRBJ2-3 | TRBV7-8 | TGTGCCAGCAGCTTAGTAAGGGGGACTAGCAGAGATACGCAGTATTTT | CASSLVRGTSRDTQYF
23 | . | TRBD2 | TRBJ2-3 | TRBV5-1 | TGCGCCAGCAGCCCCTCCTTAACTGACAGGGGTCGGGGACTAGCGGGAGTGGCTGATACGCAGTATTTT | CASSPSLTDRGRGLAGVADTQYF
19 | . | . | TRBJ1-6 | TRBV6-1 | TGTGCCAGCAGTGAACTAGGTGTGGGGAGCGGCCTCCTTAATTCACCCCTCCACTTT | CASSELGVGSGLLNSPLHF
12 | . | . | TRBJ2-7 | TRBV5-1 | TGCGCCAGCAGCTTGGGGACATACGAGCAGTACTTC | CASSLGTYEQYF
17 | . | . | TRBJ1-5 | TRBV1 | TGCACCAGCAGCCAATTTTTTCCCCTGACAGGGGATCAGCCCCAGCATTTT | CTSSQFFPLTGDQPQHF
16 | . | . | TRBJ2-6 | TRBV30 | TGTGCCTGGAAGTTCGTGTCAGGCGCCGGGGCCAACGTCCTGACTTTC | CAWKFVSGAGANVLTF
14 | . | . | TRBJ2-3 | TRBV6-5 | TGTGCCAGCAGCTTTAGCGGAAACACAGATACGCAGTATTTT | CASSFSGNTDTQYF
12 | . | . | TRBJ2-7 | TRBV21-1 | TGTGCCAGCATCCTACCTCCAGGGTTCAAGTACTTC | CASILPPGFKYF
18 | . | TRBD2 | TRBJ2-2 | TRBV12-5 | TGTGCTAGTGGTTTGCCACCGGGACTAGCGGGCCACACCGGGGAGCTGTTTTTT | CASGLPPGLAGHTGELFF
17 | . | TRBD2 | TRBJ2-5 | TRBV19 | TGTTGGTCGGCACTGAGGGCGGGAGGGCCGAGTACCGAGACCCAGTACTTC | CWSALRAGGPSTETQYF
15 | . | TRBD2 | TRBJ2-7 | TRBV24-1 | TGTGCCACCAGTGATGCGACTAGCGGAACCTACGAGCAGTACTTC | CATSDATSGTYEQYF
15 | . | TRBD1 | TRBJ1-1 | TRBV7-8 | TGTGCCAGCAGCCTCACCGGGACAGGGAGGACGGCAGCTTTCTTT | CASSLTGTGRTAAFF
15 | . | TRBD1 | TRBJ2-2 | TRBV19 | TGTGCCAGTAGACGGGACAGGGGTTCGGCCGGGGAGCTGTTTTTT | CASRRDRGSAGELFF
14 | once | . | TRBJ1-4 | TRBV7-9 | TGTGCCAGCAGCTTGGAGAGGGCCAATGAAAAACTGTTTTTT | CASSLERANEKLFF
15 | . | TRBD1 | TRBJ2-5 | TRBV11-2 | TGTGCCAGCAGCCGCACCGACAGGGGACAAGAGACCCAGTACTTC | CASSRTDRGQETQYF
15 | . | . | TRBJ1-4 | TRBV11-3 | TGTGCCAGCAGCCGAGGGTCTGGAACTAATGAAAAACTGTTTTTT | CASSRGSGTNEKLFF
14 | . | TRBD2 | TRBJ2-1 | TRBV29-1 | TGCAGCGTTGGCACTAGCGTGTCCTACAATGAGCAGTTCTTC | CSVGTSVSYNEQFF
15 | . | . | TRBJ1-1 | TRBV7-3 | TGTGCCAGCAGCTTATTGGGACCGGGAGAGACTGAAGCTTTCTTT | CASSLLGPGETEAFF
15 | . | TRBD1 | TRBJ1-6 | TRBV4-3 | TGCGCCAGCAGCCACGCGGGACAGGGGAATTCACCCCTCCACTTT | CASSHAGQGNSPLHF
18 | . | . | TRBJ2-7 | TRBV10-1 | TGCGCCAGCAGTGAGGGGGATTTGGGGACACAAAGCTCCTACGAGCAGTACTTC | CASSEGDLGTQSSYEQYF
15 | . | . | TRBJ1-2 | TRBV11-2 | TGTGCCAGCAGATCAAATTTTAGGAGCAACTATGGCTACACCTTC | CASRSNFRSNYGYTF
14 | . | . | TRBJ1-4 | TRBV28 | TGTGCCAGCAGTTTATCCGTCGGTAATGAAAAACTGTTTTTT | CASSLSVGNEKLFF
14 | . | . | TRBJ1-6 | TRBV7-2 | TGTGCCTGCTCAGCCTACGGCGGCCCGACCCCCCTCCACTTT | CACSAYGGPTPLHF
15 | . | TRBD2 | TRBJ2-1 | TRBV19 | TGTGCCAGTAGTTGGGGTCTAGCGGGAGCAAGTGAGCAGTTCTTC | CASSWGLAGASEQFF
17 | . | TRBD1 | TRBJ2-2 | TRBV5-4 | TGTGCCAGCAGCCACGGAAAGGGACAGGGAAGCACCGGGGAGCTGTTTTTT | CASSHGKGQGSTGELFF
14 | . | . | TRBJ2-7 | TRBV5-1 | TGCGCCAGCAGCTTACCAGGTAGCTCCTACGAGCAGTACTTC | CASSLPGSSYEQYF
15 | . | . | TRBJ2-5 | TRBV21-1 | TGTGCCAGCAGCAAAGGACAGGGGTTCCAAGAGACCCAGTACTTC | CASSKGQGFQETQYF
14 | . | TRBD1 | TRBJ1-5 | TRBV9 | TGTGCCAGCAGTGCTACAGGGGGCAATCAGCCCCAGCATTTT | CASSATGGNQPQHF
14 | . | TRBD1 | TRBJ2-7 | TRBV4-1 | TGCGCCAGCAGCCATCGGACAGGTAGCTACGAGCAGTACTTC | CASSHRTGSYEQYF
14 | . | TRBD1 | TRBJ1-3 | TRBV18 | TGTGCCAGCTCACCTGGGACAGGAGGAAACACCATATATTTT | CASSPGTGGNTIYF
14 | once | TRBD1 | TRBJ1-1 | TRBV19 | TGTGCCAGTAGTGAGGGACAGATGAACACTGAAGCTTTCTTT | CASSEGQMNTEAFF
14 | . | . | TRBJ1-1 | TRBV7-2 | TGTGCCAGCAGCCTAGAAGGGCAGGGAACTGAAGCTTTCTTT | CASSLEGQGTEAFF